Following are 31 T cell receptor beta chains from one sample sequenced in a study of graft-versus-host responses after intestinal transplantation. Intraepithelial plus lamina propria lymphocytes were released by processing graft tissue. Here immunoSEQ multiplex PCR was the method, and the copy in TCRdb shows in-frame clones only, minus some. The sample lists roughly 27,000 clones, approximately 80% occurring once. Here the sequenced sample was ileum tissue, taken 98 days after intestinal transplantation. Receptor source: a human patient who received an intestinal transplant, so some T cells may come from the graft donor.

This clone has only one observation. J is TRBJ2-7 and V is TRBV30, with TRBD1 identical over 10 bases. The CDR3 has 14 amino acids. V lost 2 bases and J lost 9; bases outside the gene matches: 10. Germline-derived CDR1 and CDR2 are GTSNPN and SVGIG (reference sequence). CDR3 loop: CAWSNIGTGERQYF. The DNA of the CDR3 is TGTGCCTGGAGTAATATCGGGACAGGGGAACGGCAGTACTTC.

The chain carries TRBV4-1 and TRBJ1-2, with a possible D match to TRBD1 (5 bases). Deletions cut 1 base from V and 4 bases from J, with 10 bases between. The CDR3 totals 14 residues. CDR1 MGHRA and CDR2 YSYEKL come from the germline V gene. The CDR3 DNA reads TGCGCCAGCAGCCAAGCAGGAGGGGTCTATGGCTACACCTTC. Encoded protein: CASSQAGGVYGYTF.

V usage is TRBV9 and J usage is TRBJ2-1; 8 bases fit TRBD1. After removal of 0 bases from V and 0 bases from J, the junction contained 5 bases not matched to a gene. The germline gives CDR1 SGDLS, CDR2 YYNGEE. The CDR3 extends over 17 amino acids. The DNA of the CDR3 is TGTGCCAGCAGCGTAGAGGCAGGGGGCAGCTCCTACAATGAGCAGTTCTTC. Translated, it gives CASSVEAGGSSYNEQFF.

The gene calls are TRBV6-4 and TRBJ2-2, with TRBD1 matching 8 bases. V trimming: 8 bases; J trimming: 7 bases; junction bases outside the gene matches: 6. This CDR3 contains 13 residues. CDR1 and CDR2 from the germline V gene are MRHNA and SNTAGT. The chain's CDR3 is CASQTGDDGELFF. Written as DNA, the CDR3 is TGTGCCAGCCAGACAGGGGATGACGGGGAGCTGTTTTTT.

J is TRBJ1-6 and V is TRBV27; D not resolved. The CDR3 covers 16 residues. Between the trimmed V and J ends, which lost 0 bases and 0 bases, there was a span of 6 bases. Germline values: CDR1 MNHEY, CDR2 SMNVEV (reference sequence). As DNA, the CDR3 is TGTGCCAGCAGTTTATCGGAGAGCTCCTATAATTCACCCCTCCACTTT. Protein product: CASSLSESSYNSPLHF.

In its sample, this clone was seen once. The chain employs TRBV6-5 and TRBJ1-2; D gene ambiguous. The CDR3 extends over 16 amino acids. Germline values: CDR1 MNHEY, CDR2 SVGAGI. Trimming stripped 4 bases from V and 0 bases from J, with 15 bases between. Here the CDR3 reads CASSLTRKRANYGYTF. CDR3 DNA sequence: TGTGCCAGCAGTTTGACACGGAAACGGGCTAACTATGGCTACACCTTC.

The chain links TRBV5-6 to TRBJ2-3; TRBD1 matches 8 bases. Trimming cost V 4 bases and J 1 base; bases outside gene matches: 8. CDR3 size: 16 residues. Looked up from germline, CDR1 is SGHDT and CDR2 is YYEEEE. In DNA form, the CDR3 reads TGTGCCAGCAGCCTCGATTTGGACAGGGGCACAGATACGCAGTATTTT. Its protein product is CASSLDLDRGTDTQYF.

CDR3 loop: CAWKLSGNTIYF. DNA for the CDR3: TGTGCCTGGAAGCTCTCTGGAAACACCATATATTTT. The chain employs TRBV30 and TRBJ1-3; D unresolved. Trimming shortened V by 4 bases and J by 0 bases, and 4 bases separated the two germline ends. CDR3 length equals 12 residues. Per germline, CDR1 GTSNPN and CDR2 SVGIG (reference sequence). Full variable domain (outside the CDR3, taken from reference TRBV30 and TRBJ1-3): SQTIHQWPATLVQPVGSPLSLECTVEGTSNPNLYWYRQAAGRGLQLLFYSVGIGQISSEVPQNLSASRPQDRQFILSSKKLLLSDSGFYLCAWKLSGNTIYFGEGSWLTVV.

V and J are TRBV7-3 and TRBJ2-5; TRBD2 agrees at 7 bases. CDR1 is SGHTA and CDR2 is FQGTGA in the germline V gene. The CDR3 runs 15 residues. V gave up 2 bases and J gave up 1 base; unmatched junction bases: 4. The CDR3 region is CASSLGLAVQETQYF. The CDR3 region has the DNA TGTGCCAGCAGCTTAGGCCTAGCGGTCCAAGAGACCCAGTACTTC.

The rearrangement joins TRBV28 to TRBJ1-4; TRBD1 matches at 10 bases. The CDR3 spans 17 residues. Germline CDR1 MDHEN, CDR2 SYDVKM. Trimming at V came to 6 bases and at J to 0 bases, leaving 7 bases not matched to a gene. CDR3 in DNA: TGTGCCAGCAGCCTCCGGGACAGGGGTGCAACTAATGAAAAACTGTTTTTT. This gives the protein CASSLRDRGATNEKLFF.

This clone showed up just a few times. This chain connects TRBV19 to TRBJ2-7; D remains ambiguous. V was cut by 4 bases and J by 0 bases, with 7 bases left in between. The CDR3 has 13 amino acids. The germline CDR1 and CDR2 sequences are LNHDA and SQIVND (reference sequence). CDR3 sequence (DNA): TGTGCCAGTAGTAGGGGTCCCTCCTACGAGCAGTACTTC. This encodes CASSRGPSYEQYF. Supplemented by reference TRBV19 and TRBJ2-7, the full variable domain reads DGGITQSPKYLFRKEGQNVTLSCEQNLNHDAMYWYRQDPGQGLRLIYYSQIVNDFQKGDIAEGYSVSREKKESFPLTVTSAQKNPTAFYLCASSRGPSYEQYFGPGTRLTVT.

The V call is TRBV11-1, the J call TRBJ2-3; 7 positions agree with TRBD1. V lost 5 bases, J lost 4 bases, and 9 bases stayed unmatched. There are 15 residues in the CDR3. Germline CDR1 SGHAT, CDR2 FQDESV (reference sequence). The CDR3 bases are TGTGCCAGCAGCCAGGACAGGCCGCCCCCAGATACGCAGTATTTT. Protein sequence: CASSQDRPPPDTQYF.

In nucleotides, the CDR3 is TGCGCCAGCAGTGATTTTATCGGGGGTTCCGAGACCCAGTACTTC. Its protein product is CASSDFIGGSETQYF. The chain couples TRBV10-1 to TRBJ2-5, with a tentative D call TRBD2 (6 bases). The germline V gene has CDR1 WNHNN and CDR2 SYGVQD (reference sequence). Trimming pared 3 bases from V and 5 bases from J, leaving 16 bases between. The CDR3 contains 15 residues.

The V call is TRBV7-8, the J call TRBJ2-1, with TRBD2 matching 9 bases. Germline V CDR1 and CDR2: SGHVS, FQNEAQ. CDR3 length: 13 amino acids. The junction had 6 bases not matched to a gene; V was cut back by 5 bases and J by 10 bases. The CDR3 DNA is TGTGCCAGCAGCCTACTAGCGGGTAAGGAGCAGTTCTTC. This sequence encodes CASSLLAGKEQFF.

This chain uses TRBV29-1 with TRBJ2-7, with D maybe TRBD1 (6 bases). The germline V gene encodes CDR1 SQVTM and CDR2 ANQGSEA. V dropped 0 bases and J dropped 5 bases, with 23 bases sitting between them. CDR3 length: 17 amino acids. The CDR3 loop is CSVEDLIPWGPGDEQYF. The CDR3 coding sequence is TGCAGCGTTGAAGATCTCATCCCGTGGGGGCCTGGGGACGAGCAGTACTTC.

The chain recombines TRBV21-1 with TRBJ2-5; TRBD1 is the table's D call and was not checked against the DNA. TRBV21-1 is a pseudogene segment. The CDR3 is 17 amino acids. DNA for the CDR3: TGTGCCAGCAGCAAAGGGGCAGGGGCGTCAAAAAAAGAGACCCAGTACTTC. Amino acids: CASSKGAGASKKETQYF.

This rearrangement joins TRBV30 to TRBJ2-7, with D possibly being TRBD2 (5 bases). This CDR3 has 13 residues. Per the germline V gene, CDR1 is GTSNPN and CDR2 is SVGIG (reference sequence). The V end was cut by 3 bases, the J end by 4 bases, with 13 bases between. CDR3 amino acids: CAWSPNRRYEQYF. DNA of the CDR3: TGTGCCTGGAGCCCAAATAGGAGGTACGAGCAGTACTTC.

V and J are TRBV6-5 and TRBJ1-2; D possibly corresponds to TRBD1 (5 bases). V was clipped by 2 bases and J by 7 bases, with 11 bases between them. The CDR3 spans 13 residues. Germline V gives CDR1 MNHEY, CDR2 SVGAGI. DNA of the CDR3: TGTGCCAGCAGTTACATCAGGGAGCTTGGCTACACCTTC. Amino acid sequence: CASSYIRELGYTF.

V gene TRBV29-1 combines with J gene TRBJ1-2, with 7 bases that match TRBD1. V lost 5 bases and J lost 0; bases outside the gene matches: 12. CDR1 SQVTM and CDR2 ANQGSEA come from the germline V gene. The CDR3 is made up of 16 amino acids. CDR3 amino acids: CSVTPGTDYPNYGYTF. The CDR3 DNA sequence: TGCAGCGTTACACCCGGGACAGACTATCCTAACTATGGCTACACCTTC.

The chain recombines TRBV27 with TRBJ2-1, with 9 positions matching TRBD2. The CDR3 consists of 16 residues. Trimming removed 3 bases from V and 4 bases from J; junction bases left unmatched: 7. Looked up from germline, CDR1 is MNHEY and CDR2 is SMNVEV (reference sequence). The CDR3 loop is CASSFTLTSGYNEQFF. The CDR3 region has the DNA TGTGCCAGCAGTTTTACACTGACTAGCGGATACAATGAGCAGTTCTTC.

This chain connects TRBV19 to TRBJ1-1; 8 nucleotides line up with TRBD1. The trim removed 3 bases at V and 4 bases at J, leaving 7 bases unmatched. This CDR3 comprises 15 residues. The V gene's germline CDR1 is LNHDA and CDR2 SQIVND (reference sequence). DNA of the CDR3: TGTGCCAGTAGTATCTCCGGGACAGGATCCACTGAAGCTTTCTTT. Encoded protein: CASSISGTGSTEAFF.

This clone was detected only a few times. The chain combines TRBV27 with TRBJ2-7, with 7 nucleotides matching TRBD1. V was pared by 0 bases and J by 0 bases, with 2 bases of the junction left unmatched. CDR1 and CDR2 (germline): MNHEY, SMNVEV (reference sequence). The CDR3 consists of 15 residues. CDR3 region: CASSLSWDSSYEQYF. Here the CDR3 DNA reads TGTGCCAGCAGTTTATCATGGGACAGCTCCTACGAGCAGTACTTC.

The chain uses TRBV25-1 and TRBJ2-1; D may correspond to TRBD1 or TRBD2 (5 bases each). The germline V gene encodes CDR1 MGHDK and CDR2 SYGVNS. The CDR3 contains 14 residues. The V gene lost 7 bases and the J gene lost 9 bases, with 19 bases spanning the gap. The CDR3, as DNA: TGTGCCAGCATCGGGGCCTCCGCAATCGGTGAGCAGTTCTTC. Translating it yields CASIGASAIGEQFF.

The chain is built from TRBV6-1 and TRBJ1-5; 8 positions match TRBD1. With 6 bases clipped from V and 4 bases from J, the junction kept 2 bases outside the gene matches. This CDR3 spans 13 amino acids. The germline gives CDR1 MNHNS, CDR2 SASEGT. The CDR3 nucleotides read TGTGCCAGCAGGAGGACAGGGAATCAGCCCCAGCATTTT. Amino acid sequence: CASRRTGNQPQHF.

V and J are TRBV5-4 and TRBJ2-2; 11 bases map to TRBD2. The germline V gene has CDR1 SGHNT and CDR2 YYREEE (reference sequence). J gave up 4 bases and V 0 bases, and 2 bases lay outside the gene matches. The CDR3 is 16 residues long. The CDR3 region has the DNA TGTGCCAGCAGCTTGGGACTAGCGGGGTTCACCGGGGAGCTGTTTTTT. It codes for CASSLGLAGFTGELFF. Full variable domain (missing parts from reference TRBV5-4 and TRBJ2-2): ETGVTQSPTHLIKTRGQQVTLRCSSQSGHNTVSWYQQALGQGPQFIFQYYREEENGRGNFPPRFSGLQFPNYSSELNVNALELDDSALYLCASSLGLAGFTGELFFGEGSRLTVL.

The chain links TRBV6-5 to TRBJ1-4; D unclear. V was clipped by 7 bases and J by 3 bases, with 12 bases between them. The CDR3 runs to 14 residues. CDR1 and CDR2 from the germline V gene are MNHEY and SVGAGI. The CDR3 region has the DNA TGTGCCAGCAAAAGGGTCTCGGCTAATGAAAAACTGTTTTTT. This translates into CASKRVSANEKLFF.

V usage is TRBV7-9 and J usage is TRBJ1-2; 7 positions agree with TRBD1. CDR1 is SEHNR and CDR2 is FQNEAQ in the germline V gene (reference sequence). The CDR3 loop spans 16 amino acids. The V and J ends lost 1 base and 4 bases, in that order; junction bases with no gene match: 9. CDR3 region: CASSLGTGFRPYGYTF. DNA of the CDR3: TGTGCCAGCAGCTTAGGGACAGGCTTCAGGCCCTATGGCTACACCTTC. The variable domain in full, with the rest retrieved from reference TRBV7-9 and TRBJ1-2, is DTGVSQNPRHKITKRGQNVTFRCDPISEHNRLYWYRQTLGQGPEFLTYFQNEAQLEKSRLLSDRFSAERPKGSFSTLEIQRTEQGDSAMYLCASSLGTGFRPYGYTFGSGTRLTVV.

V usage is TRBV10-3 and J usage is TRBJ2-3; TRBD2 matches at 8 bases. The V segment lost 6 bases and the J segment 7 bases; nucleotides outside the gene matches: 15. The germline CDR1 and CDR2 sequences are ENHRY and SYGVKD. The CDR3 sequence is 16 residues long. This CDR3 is CAIREPGLGNPNTQYF. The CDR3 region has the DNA TGTGCCATCAGAGAACCGGGACTAGGAAACCCCAATACGCAGTATTTT.

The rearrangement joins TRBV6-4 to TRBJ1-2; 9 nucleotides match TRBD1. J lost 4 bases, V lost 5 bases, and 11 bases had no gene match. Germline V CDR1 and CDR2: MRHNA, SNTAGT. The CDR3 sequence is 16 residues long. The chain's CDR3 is CASSTTGGSPAYGYTF. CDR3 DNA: TGTGCCAGCAGTACTACAGGGGGCAGCCCAGCCTATGGCTACACCTTC.

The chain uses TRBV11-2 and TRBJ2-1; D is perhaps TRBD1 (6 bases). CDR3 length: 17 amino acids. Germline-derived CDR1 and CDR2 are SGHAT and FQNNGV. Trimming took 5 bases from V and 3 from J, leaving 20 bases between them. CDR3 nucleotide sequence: TGTGCCAGCAGCCCAGTGGGGGCCCCCCGGAACTACAATGAGCAGTTCTTC. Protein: CASSPVGAPRNYNEQFF.

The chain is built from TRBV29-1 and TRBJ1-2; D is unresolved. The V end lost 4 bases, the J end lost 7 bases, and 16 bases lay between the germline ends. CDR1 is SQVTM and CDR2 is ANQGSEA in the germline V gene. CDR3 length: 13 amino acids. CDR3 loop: CSVGAGVHGGYTF. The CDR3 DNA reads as TGCAGCGTTGGAGCTGGCGTCCACGGTGGCTACACCTTC.